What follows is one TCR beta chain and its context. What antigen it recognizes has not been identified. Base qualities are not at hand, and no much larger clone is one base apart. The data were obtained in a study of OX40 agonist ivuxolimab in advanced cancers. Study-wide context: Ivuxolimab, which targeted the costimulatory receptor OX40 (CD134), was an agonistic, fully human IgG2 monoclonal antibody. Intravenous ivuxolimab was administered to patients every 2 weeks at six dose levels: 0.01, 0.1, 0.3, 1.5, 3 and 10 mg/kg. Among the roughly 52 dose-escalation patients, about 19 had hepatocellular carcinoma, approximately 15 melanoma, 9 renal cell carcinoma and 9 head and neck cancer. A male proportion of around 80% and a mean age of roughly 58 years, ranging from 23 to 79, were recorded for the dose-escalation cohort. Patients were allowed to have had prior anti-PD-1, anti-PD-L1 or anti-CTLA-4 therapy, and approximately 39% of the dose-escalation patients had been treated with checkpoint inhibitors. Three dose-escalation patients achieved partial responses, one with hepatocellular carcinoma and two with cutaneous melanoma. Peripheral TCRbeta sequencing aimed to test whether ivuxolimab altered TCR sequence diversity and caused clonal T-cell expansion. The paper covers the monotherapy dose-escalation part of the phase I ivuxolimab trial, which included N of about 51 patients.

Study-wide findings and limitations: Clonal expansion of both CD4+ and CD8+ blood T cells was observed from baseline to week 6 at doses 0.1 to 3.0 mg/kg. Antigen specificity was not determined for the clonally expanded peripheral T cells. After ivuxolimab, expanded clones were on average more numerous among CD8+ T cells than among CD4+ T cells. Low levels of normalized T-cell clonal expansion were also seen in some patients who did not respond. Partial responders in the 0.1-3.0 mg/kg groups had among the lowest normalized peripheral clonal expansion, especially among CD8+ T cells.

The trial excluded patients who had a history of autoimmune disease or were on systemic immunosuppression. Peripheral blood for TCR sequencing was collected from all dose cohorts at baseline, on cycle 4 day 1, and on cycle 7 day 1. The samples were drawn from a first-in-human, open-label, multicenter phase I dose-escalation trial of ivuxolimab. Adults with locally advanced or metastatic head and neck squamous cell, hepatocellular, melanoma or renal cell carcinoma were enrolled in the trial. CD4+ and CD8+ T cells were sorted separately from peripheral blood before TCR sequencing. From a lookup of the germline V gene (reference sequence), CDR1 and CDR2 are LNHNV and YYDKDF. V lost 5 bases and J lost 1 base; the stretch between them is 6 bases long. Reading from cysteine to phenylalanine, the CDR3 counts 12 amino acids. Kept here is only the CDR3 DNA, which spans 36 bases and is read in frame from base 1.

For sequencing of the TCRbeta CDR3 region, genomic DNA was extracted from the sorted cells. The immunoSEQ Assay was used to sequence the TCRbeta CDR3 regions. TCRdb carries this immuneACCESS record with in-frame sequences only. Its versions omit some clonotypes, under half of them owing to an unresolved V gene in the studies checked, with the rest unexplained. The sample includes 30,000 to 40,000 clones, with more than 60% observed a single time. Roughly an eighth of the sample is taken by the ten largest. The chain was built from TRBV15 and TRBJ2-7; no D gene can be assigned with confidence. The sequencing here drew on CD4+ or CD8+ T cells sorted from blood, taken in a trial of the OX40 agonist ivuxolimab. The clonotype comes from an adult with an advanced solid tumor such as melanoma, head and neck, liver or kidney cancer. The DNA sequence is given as TGTGCCACCAGCTTCGGATCCTACGAGCAGTACTTC. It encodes CATSFGSYEQYF. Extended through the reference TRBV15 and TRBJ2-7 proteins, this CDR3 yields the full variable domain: DAMVIQNPRYQVTQFGKPVTLSCSQTLNHNVMYWYQQKSSQAPKLLFHYYDKDFNNEADTPDNFQSRRPNTSFCFLDIRSPGLGDTAMYLCATSFGSYEQYFGPGTRLTVT.